Listed below are T cell receptor beta chains from one sample, sequenced in a study of T cells in Graves' hyperthyroidism and ophthalmopathy. TCRdb reanalysed the multiplex PCR reads using MiXCR and keeps one entry per CDR3 protein. This sample has around 690,000 distinct CDR3 sequences, with around 20% found just once. Sequencing input: blood. The receptors originated from a man aged 30 to 39 with Graves' ophthalmopathy. The CDR3 runs from the conserved cysteine through the conserved F or W. A D gene is named only where the DNA matches it firmly. Only some rows state a clone size, as once, few, many or a class for expanded clones.

size: many; D: TRBD2; V: TRBV20-1; J: TRBJ2-2; CDR3: CSARDRSGSDTGELFF; DNA: TGCAGTGCTAGAGATCGGAGCGGGAGTGACACCGGGGAGCTGTTTTTT
size: many; D: TRBD2; V: TRBV5-1; J: TRBJ2-7; CDR3: CASSAGGSHEQYF; DNA: TGCGCCAGCAGCGCGGGAGGCTCCCACGAGCAGTACTTC
size: few; D: TRBD2; V: TRBV29-1; J: TRBJ2-1; CDR3: CSVHLAESYNEQFF; DNA: TGCAGCGTCCACCTAGCGGAGTCCTACAATGAGCAGTTCTTC
size: -; D: TRBD2; V: TRBV5-1; J: TRBJ2-1; CDR3: CASSGRLAGGLRSYNEQFF; DNA: TGCGCCAGCAGCGGGCGACTAGCGGGAGGGCTACGATCCTACAATGAGCAGTTCTTC
size: -; D: TRBD1; V: TRBV28; J: TRBJ1-1; CDR3: CASGGTGGTEAFF; DNA: TGTGCCAGCGGAGGGACAGGGGGCACTGAAGCTTTCTTT
size: -; D: -; V: TRBV6-2/TRBV6-3; J: TRBJ2-2; CDR3: CASSAGRITGELFF; DNA: TGTGCCAGCAGCGCGGGACGGATCACCGGGGAGCTGTTTTTT
size: few; D: -; V: TRBV4-3; J: TRBJ1-6; CDR3: CASSQEWTPGSPLHF; DNA: TGCGCCAGCAGCCAAGAATGGACACCGGGGTCACCCCTCCACTTT
size: many; D: -; V: TRBV3-1; J: TRBJ2-5; CDR3: CASSQVSGTRETQYF; DNA: TGTGCCAGCAGCCAAGTTTCGGGAACTCGTGAGACCCAGTACTTC
size: -; D: -; V: TRBV20-1; J: TRBJ2-1; CDR3: CSAPGAANSYNEQFF; DNA: TGCAGTGCTCCTGGCGCGGCAAACTCCTACAATGAGCAGTTCTTC
size: -; D: -; V: TRBV18; J: TRBJ2-3; CDR3: CASSPEMAGPTDTQYF; DNA: TGTGCCAGCTCACCAGAGATGGCGGGACCCACAGATACGCAGTATTTT
size: many; D: -; V: TRBV2; J: TRBJ2-7; CDR3: CASSQRDEQYF; DNA: TGTGCCAGCAGTCAGAGAGACGAGCAGTACTTC
size: many; D: TRBD1; V: TRBV11-2; J: TRBJ1-1; CDR3: CASSLKQGALNTEAFF; DNA: TGTGCCAGCAGCTTAAAACAGGGGGCGCTTAACACTGAAGCTTTCTTT
size: -; D: -; V: TRBV10-3; J: TRBJ2-1; CDR3: CAMGTAYNEQFF; DNA: TGTGCCATGGGGACTGCTTACAATGAGCAGTTCTTC
size: many; D: -; V: TRBV28; J: TRBJ2-2; CDR3: CASSSPNGGSVTGELFF; DNA: TGTGCCAGCAGTTCTCCGAACGGAGGAAGCGTCACCGGGGAGCTGTTTTTT
size: -; D: -; V: TRBV27; J: TRBJ2-1; CDR3: CASSFGAFYNEQFF; DNA: TGTGCCAGCAGTTTTGGGGCTTTCTACAATGAGCAGTTCTTC
size: many; D: -; V: TRBV11-2; J: TRBJ2-1; CDR3: CASSLTAGNYYNEQFF; DNA: TGTGCCAGCAGCTTAACGGCAGGCAACTACTACAATGAGCAGTTCTTC
size: -; D: TRBD1; V: TRBV20-1; J: TRBJ2-1; CDR3: CSATTGQFSYNEQFF; DNA: TGCAGTGCGACCACGGGACAGTTCTCCTACAATGAGCAGTTCTTC
size: -; D: TRBD2; V: TRBV18; J: TRBJ2-1; CDR3: CASSPLGREVPGNEQFF; DNA: TGTGCCAGCTCACCACTTGGGCGGGAGGTTCCGGGCAATGAGCAGTTCTTC
size: -; D: -; V: TRBV7-2; J: TRBJ2-7; CDR3: CASSITSGDHYEQYF; DNA: TGTGCCAGCAGCATAACCTCCGGGGACCACTACGAGCAGTACTTC
size: -; D: -; V: TRBV7-9; J: TRBJ2-5; CDR3: CASRPIGGGHQETQYF; DNA: TGTGCCAGCAGACCTATTGGGGGAGGCCACCAAGAGACCCAGTACTTC
size: many; D: -; V: TRBV6-1; J: TRBJ1-6; CDR3: CASSPSGGGPLSPLHF; DNA: TGTGCCAGCAGTCCATCAGGCGGGGGTCCCCTTTCACCCCTCCACTTT
size: -; D: TRBD1; V: TRBV27; J: TRBJ2-3; CDR3: CASSPPGTGPNTQYF; DNA: TGTGCCAGCAGCCCACCGGGGACAGGCCCCAATACGCAGTATTTT
size: many; D: TRBD2; V: TRBV2; J: TRBJ2-7; CDR3: CASILAGIFYEQYF; DNA: TGTGCCAGCATTTTAGCGGGGATCTTCTACGAGCAGTACTTC
size: few; D: -; V: TRBV20-1; J: TRBJ1-1; CDR3: CSARDQNTGPRGAFF; DNA: TGCAGTGCTAGAGACCAAAATACAGGACCCAGGGGAGCTTTCTTT
size: many; D: TRBD1; V: TRBV11-2; J: TRBJ1-1; CDR3: CASSLAQGPLNTEAFF; DNA: TGTGCCAGCAGCTTAGCACAGGGGCCCTTGAACACTGAAGCTTTCTTT
size: few; D: -; V: TRBV14; J: TRBJ2-7; CDR3: CASSQYPTEQYF; DNA: TGTGCCAGCAGCCAATACCCGACCGAGCAGTACTTC
size: -; D: -; V: TRBV10-3; J: TRBJ2-7; CDR3: CAISELLDYEQYF; DNA: TGTGCCATCAGTGAGTTGCTGGATTACGAGCAGTACTTC
size: -; D: -; V: TRBV19; J: TRBJ2-1; CDR3: CASSSYDEQFF; DNA: TGTGCCAGTAGTAGTTACGATGAGCAGTTCTTC
size: -; D: -; V: TRBV7-2; J: TRBJ2-3; CDR3: CASSPVNTQYF; DNA: TGTGCCAGCAGCCCCGTAAATACGCAGTATTTT
size: many; D: TRBD1; V: TRBV20-1; J: TRBJ2-3; CDR3: CSARVDRGWTDTQYF; DNA: TGCAGTGCTAGAGTCGACAGGGGGTGGACAGATACGCAGTATTTT
size: -; D: -; V: TRBV4-2; J: TRBJ1-4; CDR3: CASSQGGREGEKLFF; DNA: TGTGCCAGCAGCCAAGGGGGTCGGGAAGGGGAAAAACTGTTTTTT
size: -; D: TRBD2; V: TRBV30; J: TRBJ2-1; CDR3: CAWRNKGLAGLNEQFF; DNA: TGTGCCTGGAGGAATAAGGGACTAGCGGGGCTCAATGAGCAGTTCTTC
size: -; D: -; V: TRBV5-1; J: TRBJ1-4; CDR3: CASSPGPDEKLFF; DNA: TGCGCCAGCAGCCCCGGACCGGATGAAAAACTGTTTTTT